A single sample gave rise to the 7 T cell receptor beta chains below, sequenced in a study of regulatory T cells in long-lasting Graves disease (dated by TCRdb to 2020 to 2022). The library was obtained by multiplex PCR. The sequencer listed for this sample is Illumina HiSeq 4000. To build TCR beta libraries, CDR3 regions were amplified by Arm-PCR using iRepertoire HTBI primers. TCRdb cleaned the public reads at Q25 with fastp, built clones with MiXCR and kept in-frame beta chains. Each CDR3 protein appears once, grouped with its most common genes and DNA. A total of roughly 400,000 distinct CDR3 sequences appear in this sample, around 20% of them only once. The ten largest clonotypes hold about 20% of the sample. This specimen's time point label, per the study, means: persistent/refractory GD, antithyroid drugs over 5 years with positive TRAb. For both TCR sequencing and RNA sequencing, RNA was extracted from PBMCs using TRIzol.

Sample: peripheral blood mononuclear cells (PBMCs), taken when the disease was refractory, from a patient treated with antithyroid drugs. These receptors were taken from a female donor with Graves disease.

This clonotype was counted between two and nine times. This chain links TRBV29-1 with TRBJ2-2; no reliable D call. CDR1 and CDR2 from the germline V gene are SQVTM and ANQGSEA. The CDR3 length is 11 residues. V dropped 6 bases and J dropped 8 bases, with 10 bases sitting between them. The CDR3 region is CSVTITGELFF. DNA of the CDR3: TGCAGCGTAACGATTACGGGGGAGCTGTTTTTT.

This clonotype was seen a handful of times. V gene TRBV12-3 or TRBV12-4 combines with J gene TRBJ2-5; perhaps TRBD2 as D (6 bases). Trimming pared 6 bases from V and 1 base from J, leaving 12 bases between. The CDR3 contains 14 residues. The CDR3 protein is CASSRGTLQETQYF. The CDR3, as DNA: TGTGCCAGCAGCCGCGGGACTCTCCAAGAGACCCAGTACTTC.

This clonotype has a count of ten or more. J is TRBJ2-5 and V is TRBV3-1; TRBD1 aligns across 7 bases. This CDR3 contains 16 residues. V shed 4 bases, J shed 2 bases, and the junction held 10 bases outside the gene matches. Germline-derived CDR1 and CDR2 are LGHDT and YNNKEL (reference sequence). The CDR3 DNA reads as TGTGCCAGCAGCCGCCCGACCGGGACAGATCAAGAGACCCAGTACTTC. Encoded protein: CASSRPTGTDQETQYF.

The table lists this clonotype with a few counts. The genes are TRBV7-9 and TRBJ2-5, with D possibly being TRBD1 (5 bases). V lost 8 bases, J lost 7 bases, and 23 bases lay in between. CDR1 is SEHNR, CDR2 FQNEAQ, per germline (reference sequence). CDR3 size: 15 residues. The CDR3 is CASDAAGPIQGTQYF. CDR3 nucleotide sequence: TGTGCCAGCGACGCGGCAGGGCCCATCCAGGGGACCCAGTACTTC.

The chain couples TRBV13 to TRBJ1-1; D gene ambiguous. CDR1 and CDR2 from the germline V gene are PRHDT and FYEKMQ (reference sequence). CDR3 length: 14 residues. V was cut by 2 bases and J by 1 base, with 8 bases left in between. In nucleotides, the CDR3 is TGTGCCAGCAGCTTACGGGTGTCGAACACTGAAGCTTTCTTT. Amino acids: CASSLRVSNTEAFF.

This clonotype was found a few times. This chain connects TRBV20-1 to TRBJ2-7, with D unresolved. Per germline, CDR1 DFQATT and CDR2 SNEGSKA (reference sequence). The CDR3 covers 14 residues. V lost 3 bases to trimming and J lost 2 bases, with 14 bases between them. DNA of the CDR3: TGCAGTGCTAGCTCGGGCTCAACCACCTACGAGCAGTACTTC. Protein sequence: CSASSGSTTYEQYF.

In its sample, this clonotype was seen a few times. V gene TRBV19 combines with J gene TRBJ1-5; D is perhaps TRBD1 (6 bases). V dropped 3 bases and J dropped 9 bases, with 18 bases sitting between them. This CDR3 has 15 amino acids. Germline assignment: CDR1 LNHDA and CDR2 SQIVND (reference sequence). The CDR3 DNA reads as TGTGCCAGTAGTATCGGTTCAGGGGAGAAGGCGCCCCAGCATTTT. Amino acid sequence: CASSIGSGEKAPQHF.